Below are 21 T cell receptor beta chains sequenced from a single sample in a study of control samples from healthy donors and cancer patients. The protocol was immunoSEQ multiplex PCR, while the TCRdb copy is restricted to in-frame clones and leaves out a portion. The data contain some 140,000 clones, just under 95% of them seen just once; the ten biggest clones take up approximately 6%. Sequenced sample: blood. The origin of the receptors is a middle-aged man in good health.

This clone was recorded only once. V gene TRBV5-4 combines with J gene TRBJ1-4; 9 bases line up with TRBD1. V lost 4 bases and J lost 7; bases outside the gene matches: 8. The germline V gene encodes CDR1 SGHNT and CDR2 YYREEE (reference sequence). This CDR3 region has 15 residues. CDR3 protein: CASSQRGQGSEKLFF. The CDR3 DNA is TGTGCCAGCAGCCAAAGGGGACAGGGAAGTGAAAAACTGTTTTTT.

This clone was recorded only once. The chain has TRBV6-1 and TRBJ2-2, with 8 bases that match TRBD1. This CDR3 is 15 amino acids long. V was pared by 2 bases and J by 7 bases, with 6 bases of the junction left unmatched. CDR1 MNHNS and CDR2 SASEGT come from the germline V gene. CDR3 loop: CASSEKPGGFGELFF. DNA for the CDR3: TGTGCCAGCAGTGAAAAGCCAGGGGGCTTCGGGGAGCTGTTTTTT.

The genes are TRBV5-1 and TRBJ2-7, with D perhaps matching TRBD1 or TRBD2 (5 bases each). CDR1 and CDR2 from the germline V gene are SGHRS and YFSETQ. V lost 0 bases to trimming and J lost 5 bases, with 12 bases between them. The CDR3 is 14 amino acids. For the CDR3, the DNA is TGCGCCAGCAGCTTGGTTTACGGGACCAACGAGCAGTACTTC. It is translated as CASSLVYGTNEQYF.

The V gene is TRBV4-3, the J gene TRBJ2-7; 7 bases agree with TRBD1. Losses at the gene ends were 1 base for V and 3 bases for J; bases not matched to a gene: 6. Per the germline V gene, CDR1 is LGHNA and CDR2 is YSLEER. The CDR3 runs 15 residues. CDR3 in amino acids: CASSQVQGVNYEQYF. The CDR3 DNA reads as TGCGCCAGCAGCCAAGTCCAGGGGGTTAACTACGAGCAGTACTTC.

CDR3 residues: CASSLAFDGQVLKWTQYF. CDR3 nucleotides: TGCGCCAGCAGCTTGGCCTTCGACGGGCAGGTGTTAAAGTGGACCCAGTACTTC. This chain uses TRBV5-1 with TRBJ2-5; unclear D gene. Between the trimmed V and J ends, which lost 0 bases and 7 bases, there was a span of 25 bases. This CDR3 contains 18 residues. Germline values: CDR1 SGHRS, CDR2 YFSETQ.

The chain uses TRBV28 and TRBJ1-2, with D possibly TRBD1 on 5 matching bases. V lost 6 bases to trimming and J lost 8 bases, with 19 bases between them. This CDR3 region has 14 residues. Germline-derived CDR1 and CDR2 are MDHEN and SYDVKM. The CDR3 protein is CASRPPDRTWGYTF. For the CDR3, the DNA is TGTGCCAGCAGGCCCCCCGACAGAACTTGGGGCTACACCTTC.

This clone showed up just once. V and J are TRBV5-1 and TRBJ1-1; D gene uncertain. V was trimmed by 0 bases and J by 7 bases, leaving 10 bases between them. The CDR3 is 13 residues long. The germline V gene has CDR1 SGHRS and CDR2 YFSETQ. The CDR3 region has the DNA TGCGCCAGCAGCTTGGAGCCAGGTCTTGAAGCTTTCTTT. Translated, it gives CASSLEPGLEAFF.

This chain joins TRBV5-5 and TRBJ2-3; D ambiguous. V was clipped by 6 bases and J by 6 bases, with 8 bases between them. CDR3 length: 11 amino acids. Germline loops: CDR1 SGHKS, CDR2 YYEKEE (reference sequence). The CDR3 DNA is TGTGCCAGCACCCGAATGGATACGCAGTATTTT. This gives the protein CASTRMDTQYF.

The V call is TRBV6-2 or TRBV6-3, the J call TRBJ1-2; 7 bases agree with TRBD1. The CDR3 has 14 residues. Germline loops: CDR1 MNHEY, CDR2 SVGEGT. The V and J ends lost 6 bases and 6 bases, in that order; junction bases with no gene match: 10. The CDR3 nucleotides are TGTGCCAGCAGCACCGGACAGGATAAAGATGGCTACACCTTC. Translation: CASSTGQDKDGYTF.

The rearrangement joins TRBV28 to TRBJ1-6; TRBD1 aligns across 7 bases. V lost 6 bases to trimming and J lost 10 bases; unmatched junction nucleotides: 9. Germline V gene data show CDR1 as MDHEN and CDR2 as SYDVKM. The CDR3 sequence is 14 residues long. This CDR3 reads CASSLRDSYSPLHF. CDR3 sequence (DNA): TGTGCCAGCAGCCTCCGGGACAGTTACTCACCCCTCCACTTT.

This clone was observed once. The chain has TRBV7-9 and TRBJ1-2, with D hard to call. The length of the CDR3 is 13 residues. V lost 4 bases and J 3 bases, leaving 9 bases between the germline ends. The germline V gene encodes CDR1 SEHNR and CDR2 FQNEAQ (reference sequence). DNA of the CDR3: TGTGCCAGCAGCTCCAACGGGTACTATGGCTACACCTTC. Encoded protein: CASSSNGYYGYTF.

J is TRBJ1-2 and V is TRBV3-1 (or the pseudogene TRBV3-2), with 9 bases fitting TRBD1. The germline CDR1 and CDR2 sequences are LGHDT and YNNKEL (reference sequence). The CDR3 runs to 15 residues. Unmatched junction bases numbered 7, after V lost 4 bases and J lost 4 bases. The CDR3 coding sequence is TGTGCCAGCAGCCCCCCAAACAGGGGGCTCTATGGCTACACCTTC. It yields the protein CASSPPNRGLYGYTF.

The CDR3 DNA follows: TGTGCCAGCAGTTTCCTACCTGGACAGGGGGCCAGCTACGAGCAGTACTTC. Protein: CASSFLPGQGASYEQYF. This sequence joins TRBV28 and TRBJ2-7, with 11 bases lining up with TRBD1. Per germline, CDR1 MDHEN and CDR2 SYDVKM. Germline trimming cut 3 bases from V and 3 bases from J; bases unmatched to any gene: 10. This CDR3 has 17 amino acids. Supplemented by reference TRBV28 and TRBJ2-7, the full variable domain reads DVKVTQSSRYLVKRTGEKVFLECVQDMDHENMFWYRQDPGLGLRLIYFSYDVKMKEKGDIPEGYSVSREKKERFSLILESASTNQTSMYLCASSFLPGQGASYEQYFGPGTRLTVT.

The DNA for the CDR3 is TGTGCCAGCGAAACGGGCTATCAGGGAAACACCATATATTTT. This sequence encodes CASETGYQGNTIYF. The chain links TRBV18 to TRBJ1-3, with D hard to call. The CDR3 has 14 residues. Trimming removed 8 bases at V and 4 bases at J, with 15 bases between. Germline V lookup: CDR1 KGHSH, CDR2 LQKENI.

The V call is TRBV27, the J call TRBJ1-6; D unresolved. The CDR3 consists of 15 residues. Germline assignment: CDR1 MNHEY and CDR2 SMNVEV (reference sequence). V shed 2 bases and J shed 6 bases, with 11 bases lying between them. CDR3 amino acids: CASSLRWRGNSPLHF. Here the CDR3 DNA reads TGTGCCAGCAGTTTAAGATGGAGAGGTAATTCACCCCTCCACTTT.

The chain joins TRBV13 to TRBJ2-1, with 11 positions matching TRBD2. Per the germline V gene, CDR1 is PRHDT and CDR2 is FYEKMQ (reference sequence). The V gene end was trimmed by 5 bases and the J gene end by 2 bases; junction bases not matched to a gene: 5. The CDR3 runs to 16 residues. The CDR3 DNA reads TGTGCCAGCAGCCACGGGACTAGCGGAACCTACAATGAGCAGTTCTTC. Amino acid sequence: CASSHGTSGTYNEQFF. Combining the CDR3 with reference TRBV13 and TRBJ2-1 gives the whole variable domain AAGVIQSPRHLIKEKRETATLKCYPIPRHDTVYWYQQGPGQDPQFLISFYEKMQSDKGSIPDRFSAQQFSDYHSELNMSSLELGDSALYFCASSHGTSGTYNEQFFGPGTRLTVL.

V and J are TRBV24-1 and TRBJ2-7; D not resolved. The CDR3 contains 16 residues. The V end was cut by 2 bases, the J end by 9 bases, with 22 bases between. CDR1 is KGHDR, CDR2 SFDVKD, per germline. Written as DNA, the CDR3 is TGTGCCACCAGTGATTCTGACACCGGGCGGCTACGAGGGCAGTACTTC. This encodes CATSDSDTGRLRGQYF.

This clone was picked up many times. The V gene is TRBV5-4, the J gene TRBJ2-3; a weak D match, TRBD2 (6 bases). The germline V and J ends were trimmed by 0 bases and 0 bases, with 11 bases remaining between them. The CDR3 runs to 16 residues. Germline assignment: CDR1 SGHNT and CDR2 YYREEE (reference sequence). DNA for the CDR3: TGTGCCAGCAGCTTGGATGGCGGGGCTAGCACAGATACGCAGTATTTT. It yields the protein CASSLDGGASTDTQYF.

This sequence joins TRBV18 and TRBJ2-3, with D possibly being TRBD1 (6 bases). The CDR3 length is 15 residues. Per the germline V gene, CDR1 is KGHSH and CDR2 is LQKENI. Deletions cut 1 base from V and 3 bases from J, with 11 bases between. The CDR3 region has the DNA TGTGCCAGCTCACCACAGGCAGGGGCAACAGATACGCAGTATTTT. This translates into CASSPQAGATDTQYF. Filled out from reference TRBV18 and TRBJ2-3, the complete variable domain reads NAGVMQNPRHLVRRRGQEARLRCSPMKGHSHVYWYRQLPEEGLKFMVYLQKENIIDESGMPKERFSAEFPKEGPSILRIQQVVRGDSAAYFCASSPQAGATDTQYFGPGTRLTVL.

The CDR3 reads CASSPDGTAYYTF. The DNA of the CDR3 is TGTGCCAGCTCACCAGATGGGACAGCTTACTACACCTTC. This chain uses TRBV18 with TRBJ1-2; TRBD1 matches at 7 bases. The CDR3 consists of 13 residues. Germline-derived CDR1 and CDR2 are KGHSH and LQKENI. J gave up 10 bases and V 2 bases, and 7 bases lay outside the gene matches.

The gene calls are TRBV30 and TRBJ2-2; D possibly uses TRBD1 or TRBD2 (5 bases each). The germline CDR1 and CDR2 sequences are GTSNPN and SVGIG (reference sequence). Trimming left V 2 bases short and J 2 bases short, with 12 bases between. The CDR3 is 15 amino acids. The CDR3 loop is CAWSFRGLNTGELFF. The DNA for the CDR3 is TGTGCCTGGAGTTTCCGGGGCCTAAACACCGGGGAGCTGTTTTTT.